The 8 T cell receptor beta chains below were found in one sample sequenced in a study of cytomegalovirus exposure and HLA in healthy donors. Primers: 60 Vbeta forward and 13 Jbeta reverse. The protocol was immunoSEQ multiplex PCR, while the TCRdb copy is restricted to in-frame clones and leaves out a portion. The sample consists of 100,000 to 150,000 clones, about 79% of them appearing once. Material: PBMCs. Receptor source: a man aged 50 or older in good health and CMV-seronegative.

V gene TRBV11-3 combines with J gene TRBJ2-3; unclear D gene. The germline V gene has CDR1 SGHNT and CDR2 YENEEA. Deletions cut 0 bases from V and 0 bases from J, with 4 bases between. The CDR3 spans 14 residues. CDR3 loop: CASSLESSTDTQYF. The CDR3 bases are TGTGCCAGCAGCTTAGAGTCAAGCACAGATACGCAGTATTTT.

This chain connects TRBV6-5 to TRBJ2-1, with a possible D match to TRBD1 (5 bases). Germline loops: CDR1 MNHEY, CDR2 SVGAGI. Between the trimmed V and J ends, which lost 5 bases and 3 bases, there was a span of 14 bases. The CDR3 is made up of 15 amino acids. The CDR3 is CASSPLGPYYNEQFF. The CDR3 DNA reads as TGTGCCAGCAGTCCCCTGGGGCCTTACTACAATGAGCAGTTCTTC.

For this clone: The junction differs from germline at one of its ends, possibly a read error. The rearrangement links TRBV27 to TRBJ1-1; perhaps TRBD1 as D (6 bases). The germline V gene has CDR1 MNHEY and CDR2 SMNVEV (reference sequence). The CDR3 length is 13 residues. CDR3 DNA: TGTGCCGGCAGTGCCAACAGGGACACTGAAGCTTTCTTT. It codes for CAGSANRDTEAFF.

This clone showed up just once. The J gene is TRBJ2-7, the V gene TRBV6-1, with 12 bases matching TRBD2. The V gene's germline CDR1 is MNHNS and CDR2 SASEGT. The J segment lost 8 bases and the V segment lost 3 bases, leaving 14 bases of the junction unmatched. The CDR3 spans 17 residues. The CDR3 sequence is CASSDLAGGPGREKQYF. The CDR3 DNA is TGTGCCAGCAGTGACCTAGCGGGGGGGCCTGGGCGCGAAAAGCAGTACTTC.

V usage is TRBV7-2 and J usage is TRBJ2-1, with TRBD2 matching over 9 bases. From germline, CDR1 is SGHTA and CDR2 FQGNSA. Trimming at V came to 7 bases and at J to 7 bases, leaving 8 bases not matched to a gene. CDR3 length: 14 amino acids. For the CDR3, the DNA is TGTGCCAGCAATGTTGGGACTAGCCCGAATGAGCAGTTCTTC. Protein sequence: CASNVGTSPNEQFF. Supplemented by reference TRBV7-2 and TRBJ2-1, the full variable domain reads GAGVSQSPSNKVTEKGKDVELRCDPISGHTALYWYRQSLGQGLEFLIYFQGNSAPDKSGLPSDRFSAERTGGSVSTLTIQRTQQEDSAVYLCASNVGTSPNEQFFGPGTRLTVL.

The chain recombines TRBV10-3 with TRBJ1-1; D gene uncertain. Trimming left V 2 bases short and J 3 bases short, with 7 bases between. The CDR3 contains 13 residues. The V gene's germline CDR1 is ENHRY and CDR2 SYGVKD. The CDR3 spells CAISEPGYTEAFF. CDR3 in DNA: TGTGCCATCAGTGAGCCGGGATACACTGAAGCTTTCTTT.

This chain links TRBV5-8 with TRBJ2-1; 9 bases align to TRBD1. The V segment lost 5 bases and the J segment 0 bases; nucleotides outside the gene matches: 9. CDR1 is SGHTS and CDR2 is YDEGEE in the germline V gene. The CDR3 runs to 17 residues. CDR3 loop: CASSTGTGLSSYNEQFF. The CDR3 DNA sequence: TGTGCCAGCAGTACCGGGACAGGGCTTAGCTCCTACAATGAGCAGTTCTTC.

This clone was counted a few times. The J gene is TRBJ1-4, the V gene TRBV18; D is undetermined. CDR1 and CDR2 (germline): KGHSH, LQKENI. The CDR3 is made up of 16 amino acids. The V end lost 3 bases, the J end lost 2 bases, and 13 bases lay between the germline ends. The CDR3 nucleotides read TGTGCCAGCTCACCGGTCGCGGAGTCGACTAATGAAAAACTGTTTTTT. This codes for CASSPVAESTNEKLFF.